The 22 T cell receptor beta chains below all came from one sample that was sequenced in a study of shared clonotypes between healthy human individuals. Assay used: immunoSEQ multiplex PCR; TCRdb lists only in-frame clones, some missing. Of about 320,000 clones in the sample, 87% are singletons; the top ten hold 15% to 20%. Specimen: memory CD8+ T cells sorted from blood. As to subset: CD45RO+ cells pooled with CCR7-negative TemRA cells. The origin of the receptors is a man aged 18 to 30 in good health.

The rearrangement uses TRBV10-3 and TRBJ2-3; TRBD2 matches 10 bases. J was trimmed by 3 bases and V by 4 bases; bases with no gene match: 13. The CDR3 sequence is 18 residues long. Germline V gives CDR1 ENHRY, CDR2 SYGVKD. CDR3 loop: CAISVLPLTSGVTDTQYF. CDR3 bases: TGTGCCATCAGTGTCCTTCCTCTTACTAGCGGGGTAACAGATACGCAGTATTTT.

In DNA, the CDR3 is TGTGCCAGGGAAGGGACGGTAACCGGGGAGCTGTTTTTT. Its protein product is CAREGTVTGELFF. V gene TRBV30 combines with J gene TRBJ2-2; either TRBD1 or TRBD2 may fit D (5 bases each). The germline V gene encodes CDR1 GTSNPN and CDR2 SVGIG (reference sequence). Trimming took off 8 bases at V and 5 bases at J, with 15 bases between the two ends. The CDR3 covers 13 residues.

V gene TRBV6-6 combines with J gene TRBJ1-3, with unresolved D. V shed 0 bases and J shed 4 bases, with 13 bases lying between them. The V gene's germline CDR1 is MNHNY and CDR2 SVGAGI (reference sequence). CDR3 length equals 16 residues. The CDR3 coding sequence is TGTGCCAGCAGTTACTCTCCCCCCATCTCCGGAAACACCATATATTTT. This gives the protein CASSYSPPISGNTIYF.

This clone has a single count. The CDR3 spells CASSEALHFDRTYGYTF. The CDR3 coding sequence is TGTGCCAGCAGTGAAGCGCTACACTTTGACAGGACCTATGGCTACACCTTC. The gene calls are TRBV2 and TRBJ1-2; the D gene is possibly TRBD1 (6 bases). Between the trimmed V and J ends, which lost 0 bases and 4 bases, there was a span of 18 bases. The CDR3 totals 17 residues. Per germline, CDR1 SNHLY and CDR2 FYNNEI.

The chain employs TRBV4-1 and TRBJ1-4; weak D call: TRBD1 (5 bases). This CDR3 is built from 16 residues. Germline-derived CDR1 and CDR2 are MGHRA and YSYEKL. The ends were cut back, 4 bases at V and 0 bases at J, with 12 bases in the middle. The CDR3 reads CASSRRQLATNEKLFF. The CDR3 DNA is TGCGCCAGCAGCCGACGACAGCTTGCAACTAATGAAAAACTGTTTTTT.

Remarks on this clone: The identical CDR3 is also encoded by other nucleotide sequences in the sample. This sequence joins TRBV4-1 and TRBJ2-5; D is unclear. Germline CDR1 reads MGHRA; CDR2 reads YSYEKL. Trimming cost V 0 bases and J 5 bases, with 7 bases left between them. The CDR3 is 13 amino acids. This CDR3 is CASSQDIEETQYF. The CDR3, as DNA: TGCGCCAGCAGCCAAGATATTGAGGAGACCCAGTACTTC.

This chain links TRBV27 with TRBJ2-1; 9 positions match TRBD2. The V segment lost 6 bases and the J segment 2 bases; nucleotides outside the gene matches: 5. Germline V lookup: CDR1 MNHEY, CDR2 SMNVEV (reference sequence). The CDR3 runs 15 residues. The CDR3 DNA reads TGTGCCAGCAGAGAGAAGCGGGAGGCCTACAATGAGCAGTTCTTC. Translated: CASREKREAYNEQFF.

The chain couples TRBV4-1 to TRBJ2-1, with D tentatively TRBD1 (5 bases). This CDR3 is built from 15 residues. Germline loops: CDR1 MGHRA, CDR2 YSYEKL. The V end lost 4 bases, the J end lost 7 bases, and 17 bases lay between the germline ends. The CDR3 sequence is CASSPRPGLVNEQFF. The CDR3 bases are TGCGCCAGCAGCCCCCGCCCAGGGTTAGTTAATGAGCAGTTCTTC.

The V and J genes are TRBV27 and TRBJ2-7; 8 bases are shared with TRBD2. V was pared by 0 bases and J by 0 bases, with 4 bases of the junction left unmatched. The V gene's germline CDR1 is MNHEY and CDR2 SMNVEV (reference sequence). The CDR3 covers 16 residues. The CDR3 here is CASSLSSGMYSYEQYF. The CDR3 coding sequence is TGTGCCAGCAGTTTATCTAGCGGGATGTACTCCTACGAGCAGTACTTC.

This chain connects TRBV11-2 to TRBJ2-7; D remains unclear. The CDR3 extends over 15 amino acids. V lost 5 bases, J lost 1 base, and 15 bases lay in between. CDR1 and CDR2 from the germline V gene are SGHAT and FQNNGV. The CDR3 here is CASSPLPCRSYEQYF. CDR3 nucleotide sequence: TGTGCCAGCAGCCCCTTACCCTGCAGATCCTACGAGCAGTACTTC.

The rearrangement uses TRBV6-6 and TRBJ1-2; D call uncertain. CDR1 and CDR2 from the germline V gene are MNHNY and SVGAGI (reference sequence). Trimming took 4 bases from V and 3 from J, leaving 9 bases between them. The CDR3 runs to 13 residues. The DNA of the CDR3 is TGTGCCAGCAGTTCGGCCTGGGACTATGGCTACACCTTC. Translation gives CASSSAWDYGYTF.

The rearrangement uses TRBV27 and TRBJ1-1; D might be TRBD1 (6 bases). Germline CDR1 is MNHEY and CDR2 is SMNVEV (reference sequence). V shed 1 base and J shed 5 bases, with 11 bases lying between them. CDR3 size: 14 residues. The CDR3 sequence is CASSLFQGRTEAFF. CDR3 nucleotides: TGTGCCAGCAGTTTATTCCAGGGGAGGACTGAAGCTTTCTTT.

This clone occurred many times. The chain links TRBV6-4 to TRBJ2-2; 10 nucleotides match TRBD1. The CDR3 runs to 15 residues. Germline values: CDR1 MRHNA, CDR2 SNTAGT. Trimming at V came to 4 bases and at J to 4 bases, leaving 3 bases not matched to a gene. The CDR3 sequence is CASSATGGGTGELFF. CDR3 nucleotide sequence: TGTGCCAGCAGTGCGACAGGGGGCGGCACCGGGGAGCTGTTTTTT.

The chain carries TRBV5-4 and TRBJ2-7; TRBD2 might be the D (5 bases). The CDR3 has 12 residues. Per germline, CDR1 SGHNT and CDR2 YYREEE (reference sequence). Trimming stripped 4 bases from V and 5 bases from J, with 10 bases between. Here the CDR3 DNA reads TGTGCCAGCAGCCCCGGACTTCACGAGCAGTACTTC. This translates into CASSPGLHEQYF.

The CDR3: CASSRGTWEDTEAFF. The CDR3 DNA reads as TGCGCCAGCAGCCGCGGAACCTGGGAGGACACTGAAGCTTTCTTT. The chain uses TRBV4-3 and TRBJ1-1, with D hard to call. The V end was cut by 4 bases, the J end by 3 bases, with 15 bases between. Per germline, CDR1 LGHNA and CDR2 YSLEER. The CDR3 totals 15 residues.

The chain combines TRBV6-1 with TRBJ2-7; the match to TRBD1 covers 9 bases. This CDR3 has 16 amino acids. The germline CDR1 and CDR2 sequences are MNHNS and SASEGT. J was trimmed by 0 bases and V by 2 bases; bases with no gene match: 5. In nucleotides, the CDR3 is TGTGCCAGCAGTGAAACGGGGACAGGGAGCTCCTACGAGCAGTACTTC. Its protein is CASSETGTGSSYEQYF.

The rearrangement uses TRBV5-6 and TRBJ2-1; D not certain. Looked up from germline, CDR1 is SGHDT and CDR2 is YYEEEE. CDR3 length: 14 amino acids. V lost 0 bases, J lost 4 bases, and 8 bases lay in between. DNA for the CDR3: TGTGCCAGCAGCTTGGGGCGGAATTACAATGAGCAGTTCTTC. This encodes CASSLGRNYNEQFF.

This sequence joins TRBV4-1 and TRBJ2-1; 8 nucleotides match TRBD1. J lost 6 bases, V lost 7 bases, and 5 bases had no gene match. Germline lookup yields CDR1 MGHRA and CDR2 YSYEKL. CDR3 length: 13 residues. The CDR3 sequence: CASIGRGRNEQFF. The CDR3, as DNA: TGCGCCAGCATCGGCAGGGGGCGCAATGAGCAGTTCTTC.

The chain recombines TRBV10-3 with TRBJ2-7; 8 bases are a match to TRBD1. The CDR3 is made up of 13 amino acids. CDR1 is ENHRY, CDR2 SYGVKD, per germline. The ends lost 5 bases at V and 3 bases at J; junction bases unmatched: 3. The CDR3 coding sequence is TGTGCCATCAGTCCCGGGACAGGCTACGAGCAGTACTTC. Its translation is CAISPGTGYEQYF.

The chain uses TRBV5-6 and TRBJ2-7; D unresolved. Germline CDR1 and CDR2: SGHDT and YYEEEE. Trimming left V 3 bases short and J 4 bases short, with 8 bases between. The CDR3 covers 12 residues. CDR3 DNA sequence: TGTGCCAGCAGCTGGCAGGAATACGAGCAGTACTTC. Protein sequence: CASSWQEYEQYF.

The V gene is TRBV5-4, the J gene TRBJ2-7; possibly TRBD1 for D (6 bases). CDR1 and CDR2 (germline): SGHNT, YYREEE (reference sequence). The CDR3 sequence is 14 residues long. Trimming stripped 5 bases from V and 4 bases from J, with 16 bases between. The CDR3 coding sequence is TGTGCCAGCAGTCGTGTGGACAGACCTTACGAGCAGTACTTC. Encoded protein: CASSRVDRPYEQYF.

The gene calls are TRBV9 and TRBJ1-1; D is uncertain. The CDR3 contains 16 residues. Trimming took off 2 bases at V and 1 base at J, with 15 bases between the two ends. Germline lookup yields CDR1 SGDLS and CDR2 YYNGEE. The chain's CDR3 is CASSVRMGRENTEAFF. CDR3 sequence (DNA): TGTGCCAGCAGCGTCAGGATGGGGAGAGAGAACACTGAAGCTTTCTTT.